A selection of T cell receptor beta chains follows, all from one sample in a study of siplizumab effects on memory and regulatory T cells. Generated by immunoSEQ multiplex PCR, the TCRdb table keeps only in-frame clones and is missing some. The data contain some 100,000 clones, about 94% of them seen just once; the ten biggest clones take up about 0.16%. The specimen was non-Treg CD4+ T cells sorted from blood. The receptors stem from a human donor in good health. Each CDR3 is given with its conserved first and last residue. A D gene is named only where the DNA matches it firmly. Not all rows give a size; the values are once, few, many and, for expanded clones, a class.

size	length	V	J	D	CDR3	DNA
.	11	TRBV11-2	TRBJ2-4	.	CASSYGPGVDF	TGTGCCAGCAGCTATGGACCGGGAGTGGACTTC
.	13	TRBV2	TRBJ2-1	.	CASIGRPNNEQFF	TGTGCCAGCATTGGTCGACCGAACAATGAGCAGTTCTTC
.	17	TRBV19	TRBJ1-5	.	CASSIPLGQANNQPQHF	TGTGCCAGTAGTATCCCCCTGGGGCAGGCAAACAATCAGCCCCAGCATTTT
.	14	TRBV9	TRBJ2-7	TRBD1	CASSYRDRRYEQYF	TGTGCCAGCAGCTACCGGGACAGGAGATACGAGCAGTACTTC
.	15	TRBV5-1	TRBJ2-5	.	CASRTTEAGSGTQYF	TGCGCCAGCAGGACCACCGAGGCCGGCTCGGGGACCCAGTACTTC
.	18	TRBV7-2	TRBJ2-1	TRBD2	CASSLARLAGGTYNEQFF	TGTGCCAGCAGCTTAGCGAGACTAGCGGGGGGGACCTACAATGAGCAGTTCTTC
.	15	TRBV19	TRBJ1-1	TRBD1	CASSIGDRGNTEAFF	TGTGCCAGTAGTATCGGGGACAGGGGCAACACTGAAGCTTTCTTT
.	14	TRBV10-3	TRBJ2-7	.	CAPPKWGTSYEQYF	TGTGCCCCTCCTAAGTGGGGGACCTCCTACGAGCAGTACTTC
.	13	TRBV12-5	TRBJ1-2	.	CASGPPLGDGYTF	TGTGCTAGTGGTCCGCCTTTAGGAGATGGCTACACCTTC
.	17	TRBV7-2	TRBJ2-1	TRBD1	CASSLGRPGQGSGEQFF	TGTGCCAGCAGCTTGGGCCGTCCTGGACAGGGTTCGGGTGAGCAGTTCTTC
.	14	TRBV29-1	TRBJ2-7	.	CSVEDAGKGYEQYF	TGCAGCGTTGAAGATGCGGGAAAGGGCTACGAGCAGTACTTC
.	13	TRBV28	TRBJ1-1	.	CASHVTGNTEAFF	TGTGCCAGCCATGTAACAGGGAACACTGAAGCTTTCTTT
once	16	TRBV7-2	TRBJ2-5	.	CASSLALGHKAETQYF	TGTGCCAGCAGCTTAGCGTTAGGACACAAGGCAGAGACCCAGTACTTC
.	13	TRBV25-1	TRBJ1-1	.	CASSPAGPTEAFF	TGTGCCAGCAGCCCCGCAGGTCCAACTGAAGCTTTCTTT
.	15	TRBV2	TRBJ2-3	TRBD1	CASHLPGQGPDTQYF	TGTGCCAGCCACCTCCCCGGACAGGGACCAGATACGCAGTATTTT
.	12	TRBV7-9	TRBJ1-4	.	CASSLGSEKLFF	TGTGCCAGCAGCCTAGGTTCAGAAAAACTGTTTTTT
.	12	TRBV10-3	TRBJ2-7	.	CAISGAGYEQYF	TGTGCCATCAGTGGGGCGGGCTACGAGCAGTACTTC
once	17	TRBV18	TRBJ2-3	.	CASSPPSSGHHTDTQYF	TGTGCCAGCTCACCACCGTCCAGCGGGCATCACACAGATACGCAGTATTTT
.	14	TRBV7-3	TRBJ2-2	.	CASSLYLNTGELFF	TGTGCCAGCAGCTTATATCTGAACACCGGGGAGCTGTTTTTT
.	16	TRBV7-9	TRBJ2-1	TRBD1	CASRGTGDYLYNEQFF	TGTGCCAGCAGGGGGACAGGGGACTACCTTTACAATGAGCAGTTCTTC
.	11	TRBV2	TRBJ1-1	TRBD1	CASTGGIEAFF	TGTGCCAGCACAGGGGGCATTGAAGCTTTCTTT
.	14	TRBV5-6	TRBJ1-1	TRBD1	CASTQGQGNTEAFF	TGTGCCAGCACCCAAGGACAGGGGAACACTGAAGCTTTCTTT
.	15	TRBV15	TRBJ1-2	.	CATSSAGANNYGYTF	TGTGCCACCAGCAGTGCGGGGGCGAATAACTATGGCTACACCTTC
.	12	TRBV30	TRBJ2-3	.	CAWSGLGDTQYF	TGTGCCTGGAGTGGTTTGGGAGATACGCAGTATTTT
.	16	TRBV7-9	TRBJ2-7	TRBD2	CASSLFSGTSGNEQYF	TGTGCCAGCAGCTTATTCTCCGGGACTAGCGGCAACGAGCAGTACTTC
.	12	TRBV5-4	TRBJ2-1	TRBD2	CASSPAGVEQFF	TGTGCCAGCAGCCCGGCGGGGGTTGAGCAGTTCTTC
once	13	TRBV18	TRBJ2-7	.	CASSPGLDYEQYF	TGTGCCAGCTCGCCGGGCCTGGACTACGAGCAGTACTTC
.	15	TRBV7-3	TRBJ2-3	TRBD2	CASSLTTSGFDTQYF	TGTGCCAGCAGCTTAACGACTAGCGGGTTTGATACGCAGTATTTT
.	13	TRBV7-6	TRBJ2-2	.	CASSLGVGGELFF	TGTGCCAGCAGCCTGGGGGTTGGCGGGGAGCTGTTTTTT
.	19	TRBV21-1	TRBJ1-1	.	CASSKVIKTGGDRNTEAFF	TGTGCCAGCAGCAAAGTGATTAAAACAGGGGGCGACCGGAACACTGAAGCTTTCTTT
.	15	TRBV6-1	TRBJ2-1	TRBD2	CASSERGGSYNEQFF	TGTGCCAGCAGTGAGCGGGGGGGTTCATACAATGAGCAGTTCTTC
.	15	TRBV6-6	TRBJ1-1	.	CASSSNDGMNTEAFF	TGTGCCAGCAGTTCCAATGACGGGATGAACACTGAAGCTTTCTTT
.	15	TRBV6-6	TRBJ1-2	.	CASSSQDIPLYGYTF	TGTGCCAGCAGTTCCCAGGACATTCCACTTTATGGCTACACCTTC